These 8 T cell receptor beta chains share one sample of origin, sequenced in a study of T cell responses to AZD1222 COVID-19 vaccine. Profiling relied on immunoSEQ multiplex PCR, and the TCRdb table lists in-frame clones only, not all of them. In the table there are about 150,000 clones, about nine tenths of which are singletons. The sequences come from peripheral blood, collected on day 0 of AZD1222 vaccination. The receptors stem from an adult in good health.

This rearrangement joins TRBV11-1 to TRBJ2-2; D call uncertain. The CDR3 is 13 residues long. In germline, CDR1 is SGHAT, CDR2 FQDESV (reference sequence). V lost 7 bases, J lost 5 bases, and 11 bases lay in between. The CDR3 spells CASTKIGTGELFF. In DNA form, the CDR3 reads TGTGCCAGCACTAAAATAGGGACCGGGGAGCTGTTTTTT.

The rearrangement links TRBV7-2 to TRBJ1-5; the match to TRBD1 covers 7 bases. This CDR3 has 14 amino acids. The junction had 6 bases not matched to a gene; V was cut back by 5 bases and J by 5 bases. Germline assignment: CDR1 SGHTA and CDR2 FQGNSA. The CDR3 DNA sequence: TGTGCCAGCAGCCTGGACAGGACCTATCAGCCCCAGCATTTT. It is translated as CASSLDRTYQPQHF.

The V and J genes are TRBV4-2 and TRBJ2-6, with D hard to call. From germline, CDR1 is LGHNA and CDR2 YNFKEQ. Trimming stripped 4 bases from V and 0 bases from J, with 10 bases between. This CDR3 has 16 amino acids. CDR3 sequence: CASSLSEFSGANVLTF. The CDR3 coding sequence is TGTGCCAGCAGCCTATCAGAGTTCTCTGGGGCCAACGTCCTGACTTTC.

The CDR3 here is CASSGQGKPGANVLTF. The CDR3 region has the DNA TGTGCCAGTAGTGGACAGGGGAAACCTGGGGCCAACGTCCTGACTTTC. The chain joins TRBV19 to TRBJ2-6; 9 bases line up with TRBD1. Per germline, CDR1 LNHDA and CDR2 SQIVND (reference sequence). This CDR3 is built from 16 residues. The trim removed 5 bases at V and 2 bases at J, leaving 4 bases unmatched.

This sequence joins TRBV27 and TRBJ2-1, with 10 bases lining up with TRBD2. The germline V gene encodes CDR1 MNHEY and CDR2 SMNVEV (reference sequence). The J segment lost 4 bases and the V segment lost 6 bases, leaving 6 bases of the junction unmatched. CDR3 length equals 15 residues. CDR3 region: CASSPWTSGYNEQFF. The DNA of the CDR3 is TGTGCCAGCAGCCCTTGGACTAGCGGTTACAATGAGCAGTTCTTC.

The count of this clone is one. The genes are TRBV5-4 and TRBJ2-3; D is possibly TRBD1 or TRBD2 (6 bases each). Germline V gene lookup returns CDR1 SGHNT and CDR2 YYREEE (reference sequence). This CDR3 has 16 residues. Trimming removed 0 bases at V and 5 bases at J, with 16 bases between. CDR3 in DNA: TGTGCCAGCAGCTTGGCCGGGGGAAGGACAGTAGATACGCAGTATTTT. Protein sequence: CASSLAGGRTVDTQYF.

The rearrangement uses TRBV5-3 and TRBJ1-4, with a possible D match to TRBD1 (5 bases). TRBV5-3 is an ORF for which the function is uncertain. This CDR3 contains 18 residues. The V end was cut by 2 bases, the J end by 0 bases, with 17 bases between. Written as DNA, the CDR3 is TGTGCCAGAAGCTTCGTACAGGACAAATGTTCAACTAATGAAAAACTGTTTTTT. Its protein product is CARSFVQDKCSTNEKLFF.

This clone was detected a few times. The chain recombines TRBV6-5 with TRBJ1-2, with 9 bases that match TRBD1. From germline, CDR1 is MNHEY and CDR2 SVGAGI. The CDR3 totals 14 residues. Trimming took 7 bases from V and 2 from J; bases not matched to a gene: 5. The CDR3, as DNA: TGTGCCAGCATGACAGGGGGAGGAAACTATGGCTACACCTTC. This encodes CASMTGGGNYGYTF.